The 15 T cell receptor beta chains in this list originate from one sample, sequenced in a study of blood T cell repertoires in COVID-19. Generated by immunoSEQ multiplex PCR, the TCRdb table keeps only in-frame clones and is missing some. Here the sample spans roughly 180,000 clones, 75% to 90% being singletons. The sequencing sample was made of PBMCs or T cells enriched from blood (not recorded which). These receptors originate from a man between 40 and 49 years old who had recovered from COVID-19.

The J gene is TRBJ2-4, the V gene TRBV20-1; 7 bases align to TRBD2. From germline, CDR1 is DFQATT and CDR2 SNEGSKA (reference sequence). CDR3 length: 13 amino acids. The ends lost 3 bases at V and 9 bases at J; junction bases unmatched: 8. CDR3: CSASNAGESIQYF. The CDR3 DNA sequence: TGCAGTGCTAGTAACGCGGGAGAGAGCATTCAGTACTTC.

This rearrangement joins TRBV4-1 to TRBJ2-2; D unresolved. This CDR3 comprises 14 residues. From germline, CDR1 is MGHRA and CDR2 YSYEKL. Trimming took off 4 bases at V and 2 bases at J, with 8 bases between the two ends. The DNA of the CDR3 is TGCGCCAGCAGCCTTACAGAAAACACCGGGGAGCTGTTTTTT. It specifies CASSLTENTGELFF.

The chain uses TRBV18 and TRBJ2-1, with 12 nucleotides matching TRBD2. There are 17 residues in the CDR3. Losses at the gene ends were 7 bases for V and 8 bases for J; bases not matched to a gene: 15. Germline V gene lookup returns CDR1 KGHSH and CDR2 LQKENI. The CDR3 nucleotides read TGTGCCAGCTACCCTCCTAGCGGGGGGGTTCAAGTCTATGAGCAGTTCTTC. It is translated as CASYPPSGGVQVYEQFF.

CDR3 in DNA: TGTGCCAGCAGCCTGGGACTAGGGGAGGCAGATACGCAGTATTTT. It specifies CASSLGLGEADTQYF. This chain links TRBV7-3 with TRBJ2-3; 8 nucleotides align to TRBD2. The germline V gene encodes CDR1 SGHTA and CDR2 FQGTGA. The CDR3 runs 15 residues. The junction had 8 bases not matched to a gene; V was cut back by 5 bases and J by 4 bases.

The rearrangement uses TRBV27 and TRBJ2-5; a possible D gene is TRBD2 (5 bases). The CDR3 loop spans 17 amino acids. V was cut by 4 bases and J by 3 bases, with 21 bases left in between. Germline V gene sequence: CDR1 MNHEY, CDR2 SMNVEV (reference sequence). CDR3 in amino acids: CASSSGGGPSTEETQYF. The CDR3 bases are TGTGCCAGCAGTTCCGGTGGCGGGCCGTCCACCGAAGAGACCCAGTACTTC.

The J gene is TRBJ2-7, the V gene TRBV28, with 9 bases fitting TRBD1. This CDR3 comprises 15 residues. Germline assignment: CDR1 MDHEN and CDR2 SYDVKM. With 2 bases clipped from V and 5 bases from J, the junction kept 7 bases outside the gene matches. The CDR3 spells CASSLAGTGFHEQYF. The DNA of the CDR3 is TGTGCCAGCAGTTTAGCCGGGACAGGGTTCCACGAGCAGTACTTC.

The chain joins TRBV27 to TRBJ2-6; D not certain. Germline CDR1 is MNHEY and CDR2 is SMNVEV (reference sequence). The germline V and J ends were trimmed by 3 bases and 4 bases, with 4 bases remaining between them. CDR3 length: 13 residues. The CDR3 sequence is CASSFQGANVLTF. The CDR3 DNA reads as TGTGCCAGCAGTTTTCAGGGGGCCAACGTCCTGACTTTC.

The V and J genes are TRBV10-3 and TRBJ2-1, with D tentatively TRBD2 (5 bases). Germline V CDR1 and CDR2: ENHRY, SYGVKD. V gave up 5 bases and J gave up 15 bases, with 17 bases separating them. The CDR3 contains 12 residues. This CDR3 is CAISPVLGEGFF. CDR3 in DNA: TGTGCCATCAGTCCTGTCTTGGGAGAGGGGTTCTTC.

The chain recombines TRBV7-8 with TRBJ1-4, with a weak D call TRBD1 (5 bases). V lost 1 base and J 8 bases, leaving 14 bases between the germline ends. The V gene's germline CDR1 is SGHVS and CDR2 FQNEAQ. This CDR3 has 15 amino acids. The CDR3 protein is CASSLEGRGNEKLFF. CDR3 DNA sequence: TGTGCCAGCAGCTTAGAGGGTAGGGGTAACGAAAAACTGTTTTTT. The whole variable domain, remainder taken from reference TRBV7-8 and TRBJ1-4, is GAGVSQSPRYKVAKRGQDVALRCDPISGHVSLFWYQQALGQGPEFLTYFQNEAQLDKSGLPSDRFFAERPEGSVSTLKIQRTQQEDSAVYLCASSLEGRGNEKLFFGSGTQLSVL.

In DNA form, the CDR3 reads TGTGCCAGTAGTCCCTCCCCTGGGGAGACCTACAATGAGCAGTTCTTC. Encoded protein: CASSPSPGETYNEQFF. The chain links TRBV19 to TRBJ2-1, with a possible D match to TRBD2 (5 bases). V was shortened by 5 bases and J by 2 bases, with 16 bases between the two germline ends. The CDR3 totals 16 residues. CDR1 is LNHDA, CDR2 SQIVND, per germline (reference sequence).

The J gene is TRBJ1-5, the V gene TRBV3-1 (or the pseudogene TRBV3-2), with 7 positions matching TRBD1. Germline assignment: CDR1 LGHDT and CDR2 YNNKEL (reference sequence). The CDR3 is made up of 13 amino acids. The V gene end was trimmed by 4 bases and the J gene end by 4 bases; junction bases not matched to a gene: 1. The CDR3 region is CASSRTGNQPQHF. The DNA of the CDR3 is TGTGCCAGCAGCCGGACAGGAAATCAGCCCCAGCATTTT.

This sequence joins TRBV28 and TRBJ2-1, with 7 nucleotides matching TRBD2. The CDR3 is 17 amino acids. Looked up from germline, CDR1 is MDHEN and CDR2 is SYDVKM. Unmatched junction bases numbered 8, after V lost 2 bases and J lost 1 base. The CDR3 region is CASSLLGLAASYNEQFF. The CDR3 DNA sequence: TGTGCCAGCAGTTTACTAGGGCTAGCGGCTTCCTACAATGAGCAGTTCTTC.

V gene TRBV2 combines with J gene TRBJ1-3, with D tentatively TRBD1 (6 bases). Germline CDR1 and CDR2: SNHLY and FYNNEI. This CDR3 has 15 amino acids. With 2 bases removed from V and 4 bases from J, the gap between germline ends came to 12 bases. The CDR3 region has the DNA TGTGCCAGCAGTGAACGGGGGGGCTCAGGAAACACCATATATTTT. As protein: CASSERGGSGNTIYF. Based on the CDR3 plus reference TRBV2 and TRBJ1-3, the full variable domain is EPEVTQTPSHQVTQMGQEVILRCVPISNHLYFYWYRQILGQKVEFLVSFYNNEISEKSEIFDDQFSVERPDGSNFTLKIRSTKLEDSAMYFCASSERGGSGNTIYFGEGSWLTVV.

The V call is TRBV2, the J call TRBJ1-3; D is unclear. V was clipped by 5 bases and J by 2 bases, with 7 bases between them. Looked up from germline, CDR1 is SNHLY and CDR2 is FYNNEI. The length of the CDR3 is 13 residues. The CDR3 sequence is CASSTGAGNTIYF. CDR3 DNA sequence: TGTGCCAGCAGTACCGGAGCTGGAAACACCATATATTTT. The whole variable domain, filled in from reference TRBV2 and TRBJ1-3, reads EPEVTQTPSHQVTQMGQEVILRCVPISNHLYFYWYRQILGQKVEFLVSFYNNEISEKSEIFDDQFSVERPDGSNFTLKIRSTKLEDSAMYFCASSTGAGNTIYFGEGSWLTVV.

The V and J genes are TRBV11-3 and TRBJ2-1, with 8 bases matching TRBD2. The CDR3 is made up of 15 amino acids. Germline loops: CDR1 SGHNT, CDR2 YENEEA. Losses at the gene ends were 6 bases for V and 1 base for J; bases not matched to a gene: 5. This CDR3 is CASSLSGMSYNEQFF. In nucleotides, the CDR3 is TGTGCCAGCAGTCTTAGCGGGATGTCCTACAATGAGCAGTTCTTC.